Included here is one TCR beta chain sequence, with context. A much larger clone is a single base away; this may be a read error. This record comes from a study of T cells in Graves' hyperthyroidism and ophthalmopathy. Researchers took RNA transcripts and amplified the TCR beta CDR3 regions from them. First-round RT-PCR of the TCR CDR3 relied on the HTBI primer set. TCRdb fed the multiplex PCR reads into MiXCR, producing one record per CDR3 protein. The sample comprises hundreds of thousands of distinct CDR3 sequences, around 15% of which are singletons, and less than 70% rests with the top ten. The CDR3 totals 17 residues. V was trimmed by 5 bases and J by 2 bases, leaving 16 bases between them.

This TCR came from an older woman with Graves' ophthalmopathy. The specimen was blood. V and J are TRBV12-3 or TRBV12-4 and TRBJ2-6, with D possibly being TRBD1 (6 bases). This CDR3 is CASSPGAGVAGANVLTF. CDR3 DNA sequence: TGTGCCAGCAGTCCCGGGGCAGGGGTTGCTGGGGCCAACGTCCTGACTTTC.